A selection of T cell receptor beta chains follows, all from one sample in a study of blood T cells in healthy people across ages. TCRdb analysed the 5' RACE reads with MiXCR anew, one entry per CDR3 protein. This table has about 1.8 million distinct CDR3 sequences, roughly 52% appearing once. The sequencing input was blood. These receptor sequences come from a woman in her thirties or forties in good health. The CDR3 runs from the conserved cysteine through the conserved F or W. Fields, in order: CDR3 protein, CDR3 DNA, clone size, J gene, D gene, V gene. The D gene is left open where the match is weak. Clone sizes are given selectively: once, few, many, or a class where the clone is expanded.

cdr3_aa: CASSLDGWASSYNEQFF
cdr3_nt: TGTGCCAGCAGCTTAGATGGTTGGGCTAGCTCCTACAATGAGCAGTTCTTC
clone_size: .
j_call: TRBJ2-1
d_call: .
v_call: TRBV7-8

cdr3_aa: CASSAPGPTQYF
cdr3_nt: TGTGCCAGCAGCGCTCCAGGGCCGACGCAGTATTTT
clone_size: .
j_call: TRBJ2-3
d_call: .
v_call: TRBV28

cdr3_aa: CASSESARGKSEQYF
cdr3_nt: TGTGCCAGCAGCGAGTCGGCTAGGGGGAAGAGCGAGCAGTACTTC
clone_size: once
j_call: TRBJ2-7
d_call: .
v_call: TRBV9

cdr3_aa: CASSPTGPPKNIQYF
cdr3_nt: TGTGCCAGCAGTCCTACAGGGCCGCCCAAAAACATTCAGTACTTC
clone_size: .
j_call: TRBJ2-4
d_call: .
v_call: TRBV28

cdr3_aa: CSVVGDRVTLPQYF
cdr3_nt: TGCAGCGTTGTCGGGGACAGGGTAACCTTACCGCAGTATTTT
clone_size: .
j_call: TRBJ2-3
d_call: TRBD1
v_call: TRBV29-1

cdr3_aa: CSVERADRGANTEAFF
cdr3_nt: TGCAGCGTTGAACGGGCCGACAGGGGAGCGAACACTGAAGCTTTCTTT
clone_size: .
j_call: TRBJ1-1
d_call: TRBD1
v_call: TRBV29-1

cdr3_aa: CASSLDSSFNVLTF
cdr3_nt: TGCGCCAGCAGCTTGGACAGCTCTTTCAACGTCCTGACTTTC
clone_size: .
j_call: TRBJ2-6
d_call: .
v_call: TRBV5-1

cdr3_aa: CASSVTGLANEQYF
cdr3_nt: TGTGCCAGCAGCGTAACGGGACTAGCAAACGAGCAGTACTTC
clone_size: .
j_call: TRBJ2-7
d_call: TRBD2
v_call: TRBV7-8

cdr3_aa: CASSLQGSKSNEQFF
cdr3_nt: TGTGCCAGCAGCTTACAGGGTAGCAAATCTAATGAGCAGTTCTTC
clone_size: .
j_call: TRBJ2-1
d_call: .
v_call: TRBV7-9

cdr3_aa: CSGAKAGGPYNEQFF
cdr3_nt: TGCAGCGGGGCAAAGGCGGGGGGGCCTTACAATGAGCAGTTCTTC
clone_size: .
j_call: TRBJ2-1
d_call: TRBD2
v_call: TRBV29-1

cdr3_aa: CASSLETRIGTEAFF
cdr3_nt: TGCGCCAGCAGCTTGGAAACGCGGATAGGCACTGAAGCTTTCTTT
clone_size: .
j_call: TRBJ1-1
d_call: .
v_call: TRBV5-1

cdr3_aa: CASRRPTSTDTQYF
cdr3_nt: TGTGCCAGCAGGCGGCCGACCAGCACAGATACGCAGTATTTT
clone_size: .
j_call: TRBJ2-3
d_call: .
v_call: TRBV28

cdr3_aa: CASSRDRGTSTDTQYF
cdr3_nt: TGTGCCAGCAGCAGGGACAGGGGGACTAGCACAGATACGCAGTATTTT
clone_size: .
j_call: TRBJ2-3
d_call: .
v_call: TRBV21-1

cdr3_aa: CASSPLQTQYF
cdr3_nt: TGTGCCAGCAGCCCGCTACAGACCCAGTACTTC
clone_size: .
j_call: TRBJ2-5
d_call: .
v_call: TRBV7-2

cdr3_aa: CASSSKDRFTNYGYTF
cdr3_nt: TGTGCCAGCAGCTCCAAGGACAGGTTCACGAACTATGGCTACACCTTC
clone_size: .
j_call: TRBJ1-2
d_call: TRBD1
v_call: TRBV7-9

cdr3_aa: CASSHPGTEAFF
cdr3_nt: TGTGCCAGCAGCCACCCCGGGACAGAAGCTTTCTTT
clone_size: few
j_call: TRBJ1-1
d_call: .
v_call: TRBV4-2

cdr3_aa: CSARDFNSGNPQETQYF
cdr3_nt: TGCAGTGCTAGAGATTTTAATAGCGGAAACCCCCAAGAGACCCAGTACTTC
clone_size: .
j_call: TRBJ2-5
d_call: .
v_call: TRBV20-1

cdr3_aa: CASSLLGASYNEQFF
cdr3_nt: TGTGCCAGCAGTTTACTCGGGGCCTCCTACAATGAGCAGTTCTTC
clone_size: .
j_call: TRBJ2-1
d_call: .
v_call: TRBV12-3/TRBV12-4

cdr3_aa: CSARGTGGNQPQHF
cdr3_nt: TGCAGTGCTAGGGGGACAGGGGGCAATCAGCCCCAGCATTTT
clone_size: .
j_call: TRBJ1-5
d_call: TRBD1
v_call: TRBV20-1

cdr3_aa: CASRTRQAGEDEQYF
cdr3_nt: TGTGCCAGCAGGACTAGGCAAGCAGGGGAGGACGAGCAGTACTTC
clone_size: .
j_call: TRBJ2-7
d_call: .
v_call: TRBV6-1

cdr3_aa: CASSQRPGLAGSSTDTQYF
cdr3_nt: TGTGCCAGCAGCCAACGCCCGGGACTAGCGGGGAGTAGCACAGATACGCAGTATTTT
clone_size: .
j_call: TRBJ2-3
d_call: TRBD2
v_call: TRBV14

cdr3_aa: CASSVESRSNEKLFF
cdr3_nt: TGTGCCAGCAGCGTAGAATCCAGGTCTAATGAAAAACTGTTTTTT
clone_size: .
j_call: TRBJ1-4
d_call: .
v_call: TRBV9

cdr3_aa: CASSTNLGGGQETQYF
cdr3_nt: TGTGCCAGCAGCACCAATTTGGGGGGGGGACAAGAGACCCAGTACTTC
clone_size: few
j_call: TRBJ2-5
d_call: TRBD2
v_call: TRBV7-9

cdr3_aa: CASSQVLGAGLYEQYF
cdr3_nt: TGTGCCAGCAGCCAAGTTCTGGGGGCAGGCCTCTACGAGCAGTACTTC
clone_size: .
j_call: TRBJ2-7
d_call: .
v_call: TRBV3-1

cdr3_aa: CASSQDWRFQGSPLHF
cdr3_nt: TGTGCCAGCAGCCAAGATTGGCGTTTCCAAGGGTCACCCCTCCACTTT
clone_size: .
j_call: TRBJ1-6
d_call: .
v_call: TRBV14

cdr3_aa: CASSFPQGTGGGGYTF
cdr3_nt: TGTGCCAGCAGTTTCCCACAAGGGACAGGGGGAGGTGGCTACACCTTC
clone_size: .
j_call: TRBJ1-2
d_call: TRBD1
v_call: TRBV28

cdr3_aa: CASSRVSGEHYNGQFF
cdr3_nt: TGTGCCAGCAGCCGAGTTAGCGGGGAACACTACAATGGGCAGTTCTTC
clone_size: .
j_call: TRBJ2-1
d_call: TRBD2
v_call: TRBV7-8

cdr3_aa: CSARDLVDPAKNIQYF
cdr3_nt: TGCAGTGCTAGAGATCTTGTGGATCCAGCCAAAAACATTCAGTACTTC
clone_size: .
j_call: TRBJ2-4
d_call: .
v_call: TRBV20-1

cdr3_aa: CASSPMTGRPSLAKNIQYF
cdr3_nt: TGTGCCAGCAGCCCCATGACAGGGCGACCCTCATTAGCCAAAAACATTCAGTACTTC
clone_size: .
j_call: TRBJ2-4
d_call: TRBD1
v_call: TRBV28

cdr3_aa: CASSASTGLGYYEQYF
cdr3_nt: TGTGCCAGCAGCGCCTCGACAGGGCTGGGCTACTACGAGCAGTACTTC
clone_size: .
j_call: TRBJ2-7
d_call: TRBD1
v_call: TRBV12-3/TRBV12-4

cdr3_aa: CSARVRDRGSNSPLHF
cdr3_nt: TGCAGTGCTAGAGTTCGGGACAGGGGGAGTAATTCACCCCTCCACTTT
clone_size: .
j_call: TRBJ1-6
d_call: TRBD1
v_call: TRBV20-1

cdr3_aa: CASLPGGDVDTQYF
cdr3_nt: TGTGCCAGCCTGCCCGGGGGGGACGTGGATACGCAGTATTTT
clone_size: few
j_call: TRBJ2-3
d_call: TRBD2
v_call: TRBV2

cdr3_aa: CASSQPDTEKLFF
cdr3_nt: TGTGCCAGCAGCCAACCGGACACAGAAAAACTGTTTTTT
clone_size: .
j_call: TRBJ1-4
d_call: .
v_call: TRBV4-2

cdr3_aa: CASSPGQTGDARQDTQYF
cdr3_nt: TGTGCCAGCAGCCCGGGACAGACAGGGGATGCCCGACAAGATACGCAGTATTTT
clone_size: .
j_call: TRBJ2-3
d_call: TRBD1
v_call: TRBV4-2

cdr3_aa: CATSDRVFAEAFF
cdr3_nt: TGTGCCACCTCGGACAGGGTCTTCGCTGAAGCTTTCTTT
clone_size: .
j_call: TRBJ1-1
d_call: TRBD1
v_call: TRBV19

cdr3_aa: CASSQPWVSSSPLHF
cdr3_nt: TGTGCCAGCAGTCAACCTTGGGTCTCAAGTTCACCCCTCCACTTT
clone_size: .
j_call: TRBJ1-6
d_call: .
v_call: TRBV6-2/TRBV6-3

cdr3_aa: CASSPLASSTDTQYF
cdr3_nt: TGCGCCAGCAGTCCACTAGCGTCTAGCACAGATACGCAGTATTTT
clone_size: .
j_call: TRBJ2-3
d_call: TRBD2
v_call: TRBV4-3

cdr3_aa: CASSLDPGASETQYF
cdr3_nt: TGTGCCAGCAGCTTAGATCCGGGGGCGTCGGAGACCCAGTACTTC
clone_size: few
j_call: TRBJ2-5
d_call: .
v_call: TRBV11-2

cdr3_aa: CASSLSGISGGHNTGELFF
cdr3_nt: TGTGCCAGCAGTTTATCCGGGATTAGCGGGGGCCATAACACCGGGGAGCTGTTTTTT
clone_size: .
j_call: TRBJ2-2
d_call: TRBD2
v_call: TRBV28

cdr3_aa: CASSVSGYSEQFF
cdr3_nt: TGTGCCAGCAGCGTCTCAGGGTACAGTGAGCAGTTCTTC
clone_size: once
j_call: TRBJ2-1
d_call: .
v_call: TRBV4-2

cdr3_aa: CASSDAGAFYEQYF
cdr3_nt: TGTGCCAGCAGTGACGCAGGGGCGTTCTACGAGCAGTACTTC
clone_size: .
j_call: TRBJ2-7
d_call: .
v_call: TRBV2

cdr3_aa: CSVRLDTFGYTF
cdr3_nt: TGCAGCGTGCGACTAGACACCTTTGGCTACACCTTC
clone_size: .
j_call: TRBJ1-2
d_call: .
v_call: TRBV29-1

cdr3_aa: CSAQSGGGHQETQYF
cdr3_nt: TGCAGTGCCCAAAGCGGCGGGGGGCACCAAGAGACCCAGTACTTC
clone_size: few
j_call: TRBJ2-5
d_call: TRBD2
v_call: TRBV20-1

cdr3_aa: CATKQGRSYEQYF
cdr3_nt: TGTGCCACCAAACAGGGGCGATCCTACGAGCAGTACTTC
clone_size: .
j_call: TRBJ2-7
d_call: TRBD1
v_call: TRBV15

cdr3_aa: CASSLFGIQTQYF
cdr3_nt: TGTGCCAGCAGCTTATTCGGCATCCAGACCCAGTACTTC
clone_size: .
j_call: TRBJ2-5
d_call: .
v_call: TRBV7-9

cdr3_aa: CATSIDPGLLYEQYF
cdr3_nt: TGTGCCACCAGTATAGATCCAGGGCTCCTCTACGAGCAGTACTTC
clone_size: few
j_call: TRBJ2-7
d_call: .
v_call: TRBV15

cdr3_aa: CASSLASSSPLHF
cdr3_nt: TGTGCCAGCAGCTTAGCGTCTAGTTCACCCCTCCACTTT
clone_size: .
j_call: TRBJ1-6
d_call: .
v_call: TRBV7-9